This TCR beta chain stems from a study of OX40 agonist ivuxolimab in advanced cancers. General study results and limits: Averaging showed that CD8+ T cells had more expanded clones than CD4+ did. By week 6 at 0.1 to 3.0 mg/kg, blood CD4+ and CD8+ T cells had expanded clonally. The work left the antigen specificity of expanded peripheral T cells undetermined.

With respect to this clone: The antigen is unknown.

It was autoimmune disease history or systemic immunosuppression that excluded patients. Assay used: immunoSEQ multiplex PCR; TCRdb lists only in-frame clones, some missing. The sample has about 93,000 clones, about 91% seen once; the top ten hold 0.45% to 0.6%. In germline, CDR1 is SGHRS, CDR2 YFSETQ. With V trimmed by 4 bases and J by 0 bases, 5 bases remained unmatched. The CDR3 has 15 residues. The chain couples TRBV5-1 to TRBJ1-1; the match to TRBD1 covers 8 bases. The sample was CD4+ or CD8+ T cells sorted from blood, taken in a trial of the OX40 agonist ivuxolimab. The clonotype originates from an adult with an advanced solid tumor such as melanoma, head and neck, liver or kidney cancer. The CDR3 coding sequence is TGCGCCAGCAGCGTCGGACAGGGTCTGAACACTGAAGCTTTCTTT. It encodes CASSVGQGLNTEAFF.